This TCR beta chain is from a study of CD8+CD57+ T cells in acquired aplastic anemia. The template for TCR beta VDJ and CDR3 sequence profiling was genomic DNA. TCRdb reprocessed the reads via MiXCR and lists one record per CDR3 protein. This sample has more than 40,000 distinct CDR3 sequences, with about two thirds found just once. Germline CDR1 is ENHRY and CDR2 is SYGVKD. CDR3 length equals 11 residues. The germline V and J ends were trimmed by 8 bases and 11 bases, with 15 bases remaining between them. Sequencing input: sorted CD4+, CD8+, or CD8+CD57+ T cells (not recorded which) from PBMCs. The TCR comes from a human donor in good health, serving as a control. V and J are TRBV10-3 and TRBJ1-1; D is unclear. CDR3 in amino acids: CAIQEGAAAFF. The DNA for the CDR3 is TGTGCCATCCAGGAGGGTGCGGCGGCTTTCTTT.